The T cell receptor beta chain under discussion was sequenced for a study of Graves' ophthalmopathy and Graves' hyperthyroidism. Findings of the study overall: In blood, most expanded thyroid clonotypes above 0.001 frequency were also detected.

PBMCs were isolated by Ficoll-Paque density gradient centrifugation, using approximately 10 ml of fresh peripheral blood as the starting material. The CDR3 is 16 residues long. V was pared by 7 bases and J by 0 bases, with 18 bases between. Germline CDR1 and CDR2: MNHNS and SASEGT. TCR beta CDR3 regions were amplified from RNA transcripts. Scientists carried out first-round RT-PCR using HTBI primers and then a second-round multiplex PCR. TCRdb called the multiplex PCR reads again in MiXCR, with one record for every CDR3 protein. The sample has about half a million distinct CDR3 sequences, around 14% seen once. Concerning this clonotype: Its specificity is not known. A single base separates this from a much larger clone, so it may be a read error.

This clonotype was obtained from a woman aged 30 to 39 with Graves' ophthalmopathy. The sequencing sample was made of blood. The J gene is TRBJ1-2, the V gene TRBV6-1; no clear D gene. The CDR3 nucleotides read TGTGCCAGCAAATCACCCAGGACCAGAGCTAACTATGGCTACACCTTC. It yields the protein CASKSPRTRANYGYTF.